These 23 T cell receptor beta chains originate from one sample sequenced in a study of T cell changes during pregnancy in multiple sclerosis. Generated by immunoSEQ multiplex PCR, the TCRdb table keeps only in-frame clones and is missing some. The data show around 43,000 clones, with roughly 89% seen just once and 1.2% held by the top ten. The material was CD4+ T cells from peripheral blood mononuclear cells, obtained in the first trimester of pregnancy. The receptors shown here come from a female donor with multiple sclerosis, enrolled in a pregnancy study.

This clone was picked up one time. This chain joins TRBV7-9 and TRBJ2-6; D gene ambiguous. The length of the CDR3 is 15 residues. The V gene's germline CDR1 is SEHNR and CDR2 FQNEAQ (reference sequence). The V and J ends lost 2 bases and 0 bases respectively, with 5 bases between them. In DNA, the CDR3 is TGTGCCAGCAGCTTATTCAGCTCTGGGGCCAACGTCCTGACTTTC. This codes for CASSLFSSGANVLTF.

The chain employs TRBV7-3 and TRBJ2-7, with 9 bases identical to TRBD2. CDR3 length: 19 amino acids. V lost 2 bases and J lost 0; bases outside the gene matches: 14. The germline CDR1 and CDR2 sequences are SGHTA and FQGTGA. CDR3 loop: CASSLGEVAGVSSSYEQYF. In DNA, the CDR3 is TGTGCCAGCAGCTTAGGGGAAGTAGCGGGAGTCAGCAGCTCCTACGAGCAGTACTTC.

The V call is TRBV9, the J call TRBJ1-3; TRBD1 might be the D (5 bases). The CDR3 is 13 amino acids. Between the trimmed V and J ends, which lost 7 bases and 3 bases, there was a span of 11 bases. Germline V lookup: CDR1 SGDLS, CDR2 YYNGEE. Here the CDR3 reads CASCAGYGNTIYF. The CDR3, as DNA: TGTGCCAGCTGTGCAGGGTATGGAAACACCATATATTTT.

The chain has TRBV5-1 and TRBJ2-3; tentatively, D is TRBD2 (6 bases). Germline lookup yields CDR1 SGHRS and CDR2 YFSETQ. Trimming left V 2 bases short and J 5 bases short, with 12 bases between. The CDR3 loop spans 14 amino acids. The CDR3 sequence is CASSFRPSEDTQYF. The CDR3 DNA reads TGCGCCAGCAGCTTTAGGCCTAGCGAAGATACGCAGTATTTT.

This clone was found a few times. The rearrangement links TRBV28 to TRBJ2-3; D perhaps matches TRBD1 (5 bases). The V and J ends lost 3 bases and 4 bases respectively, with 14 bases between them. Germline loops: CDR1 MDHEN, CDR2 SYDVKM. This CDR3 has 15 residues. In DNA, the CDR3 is TGTGCCAGCAGTTTGGGGCCTTCGCGCGCAGATACGCAGTATTTT. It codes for CASSLGPSRADTQYF.

CDR3 nucleotides: TGTGCCAGCAGCTTATCGGGGAACTATAATGAAAAACTGTTTTTT. It yields the protein CASSLSGNYNEKLFF. J is TRBJ1-4 and V is TRBV7-9; D is unclear. Trimming pared 2 bases from V and 4 bases from J, leaving 11 bases between. The CDR3 runs to 15 residues. CDR1 and CDR2 (germline): SEHNR, FQNEAQ (reference sequence).

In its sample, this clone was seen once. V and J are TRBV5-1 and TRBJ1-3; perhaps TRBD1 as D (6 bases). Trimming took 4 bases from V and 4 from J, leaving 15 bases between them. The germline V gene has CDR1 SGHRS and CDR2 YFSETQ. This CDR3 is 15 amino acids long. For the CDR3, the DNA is TGCGCCAGCAGCCTACAGGGATCGGGCGGAAACACCATATATTTT. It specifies CASSLQGSGGNTIYF.

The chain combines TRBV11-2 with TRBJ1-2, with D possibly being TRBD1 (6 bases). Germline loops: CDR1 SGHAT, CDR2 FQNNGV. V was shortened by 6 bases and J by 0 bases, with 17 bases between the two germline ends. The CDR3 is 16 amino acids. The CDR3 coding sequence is TGTGCCAGCAGGTCCCTCACAGGGAGAACTAACTATGGCTACACCTTC. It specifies CASRSLTGRTNYGYTF. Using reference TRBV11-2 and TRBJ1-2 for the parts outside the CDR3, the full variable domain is EAGVAQSPRYKIIEKRQSVAFWCNPISGHATLYWYQQILGQGPKLLIQFQNNGVVDDSQLPKDRFSAERLKGVDSTLKIQPAKLEDSAVYLCASRSLTGRTNYGYTFGSGTRLTVV.

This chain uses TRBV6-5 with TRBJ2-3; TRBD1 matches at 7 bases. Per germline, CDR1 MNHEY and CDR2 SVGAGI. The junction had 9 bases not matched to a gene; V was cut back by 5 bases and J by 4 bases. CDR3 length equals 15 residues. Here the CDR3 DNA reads TGTGCCAGCAGTAAAAGGGGGCAGGGCCCAGATACGCAGTATTTT. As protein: CASSKRGQGPDTQYF.

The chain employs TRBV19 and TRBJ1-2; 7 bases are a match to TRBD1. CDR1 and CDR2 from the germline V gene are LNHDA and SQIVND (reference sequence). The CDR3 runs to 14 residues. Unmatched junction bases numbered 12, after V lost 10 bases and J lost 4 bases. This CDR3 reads CATRGSDNFYGYTF. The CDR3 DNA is TGTGCCACCAGGGGGTCGGACAACTTCTATGGCTACACCTTC.

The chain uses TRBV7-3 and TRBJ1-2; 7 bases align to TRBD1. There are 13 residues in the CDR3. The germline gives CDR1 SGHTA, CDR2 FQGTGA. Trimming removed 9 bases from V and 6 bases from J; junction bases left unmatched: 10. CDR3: CASKPGTDNGYTF. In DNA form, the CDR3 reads TGTGCCAGTAAGCCCGGGACAGACAATGGCTACACCTTC.

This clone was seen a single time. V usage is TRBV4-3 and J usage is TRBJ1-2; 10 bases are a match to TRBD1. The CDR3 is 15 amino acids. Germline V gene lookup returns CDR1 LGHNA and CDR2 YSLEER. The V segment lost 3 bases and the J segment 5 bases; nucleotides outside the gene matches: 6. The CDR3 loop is CASSQDTGQGYGYTF. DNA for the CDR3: TGCGCCAGCAGCCAGGATACGGGACAGGGGTATGGCTACACCTTC.

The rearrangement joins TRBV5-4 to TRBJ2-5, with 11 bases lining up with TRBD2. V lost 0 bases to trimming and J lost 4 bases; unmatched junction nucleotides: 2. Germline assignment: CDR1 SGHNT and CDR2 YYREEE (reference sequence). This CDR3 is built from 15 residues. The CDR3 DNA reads TGTGCCAGCAGCTTGGACCTAGCGGGAGGAGAGACCCAGTACTTC. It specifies CASSLDLAGGETQYF.

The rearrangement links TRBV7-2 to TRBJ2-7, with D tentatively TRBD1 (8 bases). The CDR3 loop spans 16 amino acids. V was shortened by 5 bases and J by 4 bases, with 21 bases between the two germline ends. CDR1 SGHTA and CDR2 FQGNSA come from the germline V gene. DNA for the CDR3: TGTGCCAGCAGCCTGGGGGGGGGACAGGTTTATTACGAGCAGTACTTC. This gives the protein CASSLGGGQVYYEQYF.

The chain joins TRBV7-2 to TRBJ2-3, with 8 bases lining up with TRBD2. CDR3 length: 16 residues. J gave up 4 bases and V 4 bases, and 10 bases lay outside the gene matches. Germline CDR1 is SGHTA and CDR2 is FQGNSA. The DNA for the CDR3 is TGTGCCAGCAGCTGGGTGGGAGCGGGAGCTGCAGATACGCAGTATTTT. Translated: CASSWVGAGAADTQYF.

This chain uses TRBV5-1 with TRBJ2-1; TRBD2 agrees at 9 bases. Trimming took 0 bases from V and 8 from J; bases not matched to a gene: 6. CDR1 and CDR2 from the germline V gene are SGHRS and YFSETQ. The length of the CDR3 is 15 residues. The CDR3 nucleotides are TGCGCCAGCAGCTTGGGGCTAGCGGGGCTGGATGAGCAGTTCTTC. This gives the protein CASSLGLAGLDEQFF.

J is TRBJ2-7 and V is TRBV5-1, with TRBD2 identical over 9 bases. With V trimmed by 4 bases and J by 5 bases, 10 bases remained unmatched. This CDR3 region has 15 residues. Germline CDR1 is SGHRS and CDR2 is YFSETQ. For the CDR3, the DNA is TGCGCCAGCAGCCCCCTAGCGGGATATTCCCACGAGCAGTACTTC. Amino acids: CASSPLAGYSHEQYF.

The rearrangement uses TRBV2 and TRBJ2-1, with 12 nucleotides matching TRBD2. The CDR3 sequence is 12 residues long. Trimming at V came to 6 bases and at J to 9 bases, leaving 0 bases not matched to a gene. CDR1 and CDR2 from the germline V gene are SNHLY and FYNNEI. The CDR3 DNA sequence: TGTGCCAGCAGGACTAGCGGGGGTGAGCAGTTCTTC. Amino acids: CASRTSGGEQFF.

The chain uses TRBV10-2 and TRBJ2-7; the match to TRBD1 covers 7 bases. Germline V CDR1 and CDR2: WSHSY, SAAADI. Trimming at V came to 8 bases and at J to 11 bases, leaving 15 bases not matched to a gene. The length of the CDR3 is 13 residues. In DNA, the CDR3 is TGCGCCAGCGGGAGACGCAGGGGGACAGAGGAGTACTTC. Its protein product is CASGRRRGTEEYF.

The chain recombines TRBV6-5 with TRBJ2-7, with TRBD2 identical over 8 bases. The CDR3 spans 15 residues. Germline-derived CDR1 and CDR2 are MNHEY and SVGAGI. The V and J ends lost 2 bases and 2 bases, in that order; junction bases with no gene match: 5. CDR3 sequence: CASSYTLAAPYEQYF. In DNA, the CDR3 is TGTGCCAGCAGTTACACACTAGCGGCTCCCTACGAGCAGTACTTC.

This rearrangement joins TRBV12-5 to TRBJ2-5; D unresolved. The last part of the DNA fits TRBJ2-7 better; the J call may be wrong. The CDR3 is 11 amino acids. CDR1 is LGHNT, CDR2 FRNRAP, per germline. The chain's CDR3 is CASGTYYEQYF. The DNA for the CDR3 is TGTGCTAGTGGCACATACTACGAGCAGTACTTC.

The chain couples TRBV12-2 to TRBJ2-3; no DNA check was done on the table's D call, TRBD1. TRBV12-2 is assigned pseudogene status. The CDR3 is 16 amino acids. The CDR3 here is CASRTGQGRITDTQYF. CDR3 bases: TGTGCAAGTCGCACCGGACAGGGAAGGATCACAGATACGCAGTATTTT.

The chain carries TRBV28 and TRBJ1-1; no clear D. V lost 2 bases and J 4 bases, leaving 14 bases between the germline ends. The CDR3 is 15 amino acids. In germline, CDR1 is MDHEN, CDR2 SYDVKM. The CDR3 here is CASSLPTLSFTEAFF. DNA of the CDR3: TGTGCCAGCAGTTTACCCACTTTGTCCTTCACTGAAGCTTTCTTT. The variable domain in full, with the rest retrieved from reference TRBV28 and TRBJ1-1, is DVKVTQSSRYLVKRTGEKVFLECVQDMDHENMFWYRQDPGLGLRLIYFSYDVKMKEKGDIPEGYSVSREKKERFSLILESASTNQTSMYLCASSLPTLSFTEAFFGQGTRLTVV.